The 20 T cell receptor beta chains presented below share a single source sample, sequenced in a study of CD8 T cells in Susac syndrome. Reverse transcription of roughly 0.45 to 1 ug RNA was performed with random hexamers. MiXCR, applied by TCRdb to the immunoSEQ multiplex PCR reads, yields one record per CDR3 protein. Among 250,000 to 350,000 distinct CDR3 sequences listed, around 90% were seen once. Sequenced: CD4+ T cells from PBMCs. The origin of the receptors is a human donor with multiple sclerosis.

V is TRBV7-2 and J is TRBJ2-2; TRBD2 aligns across 7 bases. CDR1 SGHTA and CDR2 FQGNSA come from the germline V gene. The CDR3 contains 17 residues. The V and J ends lost 0 bases and 6 bases, in that order; junction bases with no gene match: 10. The CDR3 here is CASSLARLALLAGELFF. The CDR3 nucleotides are TGTGCCAGCAGCTTAGCCCGACTAGCCTTGCTCGCCGGGGAGCTGTTTTTT.

J is TRBJ1-2 and V is TRBV12-3 or TRBV12-4, with no clear D. CDR3 length equals 13 residues. Trimming cost V 3 bases and J 5 bases, with 10 bases left between them. CDR3 nucleotides: TGTGCCAGCAGTTTTGAAGGGAAATATGGCTACACCTTC. Its protein is CASSFEGKYGYTF.

This sequence joins TRBV19 and TRBJ1-2; D ambiguous. This CDR3 spans 14 amino acids. Germline V gene sequence: CDR1 LNHDA, CDR2 SQIVND (reference sequence). The germline V and J ends were trimmed by 5 bases and 2 bases, with 12 bases remaining between them. CDR3 DNA: TGTGCCAGTAGTTCACGTCCGGCGAACTATGGCTACACCTTC. Its translation is CASSSRPANYGYTF.

The chain has TRBV5-1 and TRBJ1-6; possible D gene TRBD1, 6 bases. Trimming stripped 4 bases from V and 10 bases from J, with 15 bases between. The germline gives CDR1 SGHRS, CDR2 YFSETQ. The CDR3 spans 14 residues. The CDR3 DNA reads TGCGCCAGCAGCCTACAGCTGGGGGCATCACCCCTCCACTTT. Its protein is CASSLQLGASPLHF.

V usage is TRBV18 and J usage is TRBJ2-1; the match to TRBD2 covers 8 bases. V was clipped by 3 bases and J by 5 bases; unmatched bases: 3. There are 14 residues in the CDR3. The V gene's germline CDR1 is KGHSH and CDR2 LQKENI. CDR3 nucleotide sequence: TGTGCCAGCTCACCTTCCGGGGGGGACAATGAGCAGTTCTTC. Its protein is CASSPSGGDNEQFF.

The chain employs TRBV27 and TRBJ2-3; tentatively, D is TRBD1 (6 bases). The V end lost 3 bases, the J end lost 2 bases, and 9 bases lay between the germline ends. The CDR3 has 14 amino acids. Germline values: CDR1 MNHEY, CDR2 SMNVEV (reference sequence). CDR3: CASSFRQDTDTQYF. The DNA for the CDR3 is TGTGCCAGCAGTTTTCGACAGGACACAGATACGCAGTATTTT.

The chain employs TRBV9 and TRBJ1-6; no firm D call. The CDR3 has 14 amino acids. Germline lookup yields CDR1 SGDLS and CDR2 YYNGEE. Trimming stripped 0 bases from V and 6 bases from J, with 7 bases between. CDR3 bases: TGTGCCAGCAGCGTAGAAAACCTTAATTCACCCCTCCACTTT. Amino acid sequence: CASSVENLNSPLHF.

The rearrangement joins TRBV18 to TRBJ1-2; 8 bases agree with TRBD1. This CDR3 spans 14 amino acids. After removal of 2 bases from V and 12 bases from J, the junction contained 11 bases not matched to a gene. The germline gives CDR1 KGHSH, CDR2 LQKENI. This CDR3 reads CASSPGGQGQRDTF. CDR3 DNA: TGTGCCAGCTCACCAGGTGGACAGGGCCAAAGGGACACCTTC. The variable domain in full, with the rest retrieved from reference TRBV18 and TRBJ1-2, is NAGVMQNPRHLVRRRGQEARLRCSPMKGHSHVYWYRQLPEEGLKFMVYLQKENIIDESGMPKERFSAEFPKEGPSILRIQQVVRGDSAAYFCASSPGGQGQRDTFGSGTRLTVV.

The V gene is TRBV27, the J gene TRBJ2-7; 8 bases fit TRBD2. Looked up from germline, CDR1 is MNHEY and CDR2 is SMNVEV (reference sequence). This CDR3 spans 17 amino acids. J was trimmed by 3 bases and V by 2 bases; bases with no gene match: 12. Written as DNA, the CDR3 is TGTGCCAGCAGTTTAAAAGCCGGGAGACTAGCGAACTACGAGCAGTACTTC. Amino acids: CASSLKAGRLANYEQYF.

In its sample, this clonotype was seen once. The chain combines TRBV18 with TRBJ2-5, with D perhaps being TRBD1 or TRBD2 (6 bases each). The CDR3 totals 17 residues. Between the trimmed V and J ends, which lost 6 bases and 1 base, there was a span of 21 bases. In germline, CDR1 is KGHSH, CDR2 LQKENI. The CDR3 protein is CASSHGGYMYGQETQYF. For the CDR3, the DNA is TGTGCCAGCTCCCACGGGGGCTACATGTATGGCCAAGAGACCCAGTACTTC.

The chain recombines TRBV12-3 or TRBV12-4 with TRBJ2-5; the match to TRBD2 covers 7 bases. V trimming: 3 bases; J trimming: 3 bases; junction bases outside the gene matches: 4. CDR3 length: 14 residues. Written as DNA, the CDR3 is TGTGCCAGCAGTTTGGCGGCGGGGGAAGAGACCCAGTACTTC. Encoded protein: CASSLAAGEETQYF.

This clonotype was seen just once. This chain connects TRBV7-9 to TRBJ2-6; TRBD1 agrees at 7 bases. Trimming cost V 3 bases and J 3 bases; bases outside gene matches: 8. CDR1 is SEHNR, CDR2 FQNEAQ, per germline (reference sequence). This CDR3 region has 17 residues. CDR3 nucleotide sequence: TGTGCCAGCAGCTTCCCCTCGACAGGGATTGGGGCCAACGTCCTGACTTTC. It codes for CASSFPSTGIGANVLTF.

This clonotype was detected once. The V call is TRBV4-2, the J call TRBJ1-5; 8 bases line up with TRBD1. Losses at the gene ends were 3 bases for V and 4 bases for J; bases not matched to a gene: 2. The germline CDR1 and CDR2 sequences are LGHNA and YNFKEQ. CDR3 length equals 14 residues. CDR3 protein: CASSHRTGNQPQHF. In DNA form, the CDR3 reads TGTGCCAGCAGCCACAGGACAGGGAATCAGCCCCAGCATTTT.

This rearrangement joins TRBV29-1 to TRBJ1-2; a weak D match, TRBD1 (5 bases). Per the germline V gene, CDR1 is SQVTM and CDR2 is ANQGSEA. The CDR3 consists of 12 residues. V was trimmed by 4 bases and J by 7 bases, leaving 13 bases between them. CDR3 nucleotides: TGCAGCGTTGGGTCTGAGGGGTTTGGCTACACCTTC. Residues: CSVGSEGFGYTF.

This clonotype occurred once. The V gene is TRBV5-1, the J gene TRBJ1-1; no reliable D call. This CDR3 has 16 amino acids. The germline V gene encodes CDR1 SGHRS and CDR2 YFSETQ. V lost 5 bases to trimming and J lost 2 bases, with 19 bases between them. The CDR3 sequence: CASRRATPQSNTEAFF. CDR3 bases: TGCGCCAGCAGAAGGGCAACACCACAGTCCAACACTGAAGCTTTCTTT.

This chain connects TRBV2 to TRBJ1-1; D is unresolved. The CDR3 loop spans 11 amino acids. The germline CDR1 and CDR2 sequences are SNHLY and FYNNEI. Trimming cost V 4 bases and J 11 bases, with 11 bases left between them. The CDR3 loop is CASSVRVDAFF. The CDR3 region has the DNA TGTGCCAGCAGTGTTCGGGTGGATGCTTTCTTT.

J is TRBJ1-6 and V is TRBV2; D is possibly TRBD1 (5 bases). The CDR3 spans 21 residues. V lost 4 bases and J lost 0, with 25 bases in between. Germline CDR1 is SNHLY and CDR2 is FYNNEI. In nucleotides, the CDR3 is TGTGCCAGCAGTGTTGATTTTAGAGGGGATCTCGCCAGCTCCTATAATTCACCCCTCCACTTT. Translated: CASSVDFRGDLASSYNSPLHF. Full variable domain (outside the CDR3, taken from reference TRBV2 and TRBJ1-6): EPEVTQTPSHQVTQMGQEVILRCVPISNHLYFYWYRQILGQKVEFLVSFYNNEISEKSEIFDDQFSVERPDGSNFTLKIRSTKLEDSAMYFCASSVDFRGDLASSYNSPLHFGNGTRLTVT.

This rearrangement joins TRBV30 to TRBJ1-4; TRBD1 might be the D (5 bases). The CDR3 runs to 13 residues. Germline-derived CDR1 and CDR2 are GTSNPN and SVGIG (reference sequence). Between the trimmed V and J ends, which lost 3 bases and 7 bases, there was a span of 12 bases. The CDR3 reads CAWSRGEREKLFF. In nucleotides, the CDR3 is TGTGCCTGGAGCCGAGGGGAGCGTGAAAAACTGTTTTTT.

V is TRBV15 and J is TRBJ2-5; a weak D match, TRBD1 (5 bases). This CDR3 contains 15 residues. CDR1 and CDR2 (germline): LNHNV, YYDKDF (reference sequence). V lost 0 bases and J lost 1, with 9 bases in between. The CDR3 region is CATSRDQGAQETQYF. DNA of the CDR3: TGTGCCACCAGCAGAGATCAAGGGGCCCAAGAGACCCAGTACTTC.

The chain combines TRBV5-1 with TRBJ2-2; 8 bases map to TRBD2. Germline loops: CDR1 SGHRS, CDR2 YFSETQ. V trimming: 4 bases; J trimming: 6 bases; junction bases outside the gene matches: 14. The CDR3 covers 17 residues. CDR3 loop: CASSVRLGGGYPGELFF. CDR3 sequence (DNA): TGCGCCAGCAGCGTCCGACTAGGCGGGGGGTACCCCGGGGAGCTGTTTTTT.